This T cell receptor (beta chain) was recovered during a study of shared clonotypes between healthy human individuals. Execution of the assay was at deep level. Here immunoSEQ multiplex PCR was the method, and the copy in TCRdb shows in-frame clones only, minus some. Of a few million clones listed, around 95% are singletons. A remark on this clone: What it binds is unknown.

The study separated CD4+ cells into CD45RA+ naive and CD45RA-negative memory subsets. Trimming took off 5 bases at V and 6 bases at J, with 16 bases between the two ends. The germline CDR1 and CDR2 sequences are SGHTA and FQGNSA. The CDR3 contains 15 residues. Study-wide findings and caveats: In general, naive subsets displayed greater estimated richness than memory subsets did. Generation of non-shared clonotypes was less probable than generation of clonotypes shared by all four donors.

Sequencing input: naive CD4+ T cells sorted from blood. Subset in this sample: CD45RA+ positively selected. The sequence derives from a man aged 18 to 29 in good health. The chain has TRBV7-2 and TRBJ1-4; D might be TRBD1 (6 bases). CDR3 loop: CASSSLGGEYEKLFF. CDR3 in DNA: TGTGCCAGCAGCAGCCTTGGGGGCGAATATGAAAAACTGTTTTTT.